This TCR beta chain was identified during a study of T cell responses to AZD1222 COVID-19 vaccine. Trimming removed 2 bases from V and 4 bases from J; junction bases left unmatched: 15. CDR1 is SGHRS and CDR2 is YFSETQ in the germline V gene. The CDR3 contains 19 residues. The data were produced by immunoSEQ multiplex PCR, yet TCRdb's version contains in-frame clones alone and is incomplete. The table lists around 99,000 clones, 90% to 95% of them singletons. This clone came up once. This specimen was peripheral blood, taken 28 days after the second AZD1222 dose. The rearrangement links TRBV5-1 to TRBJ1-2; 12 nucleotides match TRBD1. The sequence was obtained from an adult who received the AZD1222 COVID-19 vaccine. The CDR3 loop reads CASSFTGTGGAQLIYGYTF. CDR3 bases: TGCGCCAGCAGCTTTACCGGGACAGGGGGCGCGCAACTAATCTATGGCTACACCTTC.